A selection of T cell receptor beta chains follows, all from one sample in a study of blood T cell repertoires in COVID-19. Some clones are missing from TCRdb's copy, which holds only in-frame ones; the method was immunoSEQ multiplex PCR. The data show about 170,000 clones, with around 80% seen just once and about 8.3% held by the top ten. Input material: peripheral blood. The receptors originated from a man aged 55 to 70 with acute or convalescent COVID-19. CDR3s include the opening cysteine and the closing phenylalanine or tryptophan. Size tells how often a clone was seen (once, few, many) or the class of an expanded clone, and some rows leave it out.

>TRBV4-3|16|TRBJ2-2|.
CASSQDWQGNTGELFF
>TRBV29-1|13|TRBJ1-2|.
CTPGRGEFTGYTF
>TRBV27|15|TRBJ2-5|.
CASKRTAGMQETQYF
>TRBV5-4|15|TRBJ2-3|.
CASSLAGGGLDTQYF
>TRBV3-1/TRBV3-2|18|TRBJ1-2|few
CASSPHPREGAANYGYTF
>TRBV6-5|13|TRBJ2-7|few
CASSYDRDYEQYF
>TRBV11-2|15|TRBJ2-1|once
CASRPAGNRNNEQFF
>TRBV21-1|14|TRBJ1-2|once
CASRGGQGAYGYTF
>TRBV6-1|14|TRBJ2-7|.
CASGEGQGTYEQYF
>TRBV5-6|14|TRBJ2-3|.
CASSYGQGTDTQYF
>TRBV5-1|15|TRBJ1-5|few
CASSQEGGIYQPQHF
>TRBV5-5|14|TRBJ2-1|.
CASGSDNSYNEQFF
>TRBV7-2|14|TRBJ2-2|few
CASSRNTNTGELFF
>TRBV18|16|TRBJ1-2|.
CASSPRATGDNYGYTF
>TRBV5-1|15|TRBJ2-3|.
CASSIQGASTDTQYF
>TRBV6-1|16|TRBJ2-7|.
CASSEAILAVSYEQYF
>TRBV4-1|18|TRBJ2-1|.
CASSQDPFTSKFYNEQFF
>TRBV10-3|14|TRBJ1-6|.
CAINPGQGYSPLHF